Below, 27 T cell receptor beta chains from the same sample are listed, as sequenced in a study of blood T cell repertoires in COVID-19. Sequencing used immunoSEQ multiplex PCR; TCRdb keeps in-frame clones, though not all of them. This sample has tens of thousands of clones, with roughly nine tenths found just once. The sequenced sample was peripheral blood. The receptors come from a woman aged 70 to 79 with active COVID-19.

This clone was detected once. The chain employs TRBV11-3 and TRBJ2-3; TRBD1 aligns across 9 bases. CDR3 length: 14 residues. V gave up 2 bases and J gave up 4 bases; unmatched junction bases: 1. Germline V gene lookup returns CDR1 SGHNT and CDR2 YENEEA. CDR3 sequence (DNA): TGTGCCAGCAGCTTAACAGGGGGCGCAGATACGCAGTATTTT. It yields the protein CASSLTGGADTQYF.

V and J are TRBV27 and TRBJ1-2; D possibly corresponds to TRBD1 (5 bases). Germline V CDR1 and CDR2: MNHEY, SMNVEV (reference sequence). Trimming took off 7 bases at V and 5 bases at J, with 11 bases between the two ends. The CDR3 runs to 12 residues. In DNA form, the CDR3 reads TGTGCCAGCACCTCGGGGGGGTATGGCTACACCTTC. Translation: CASTSGGYGYTF.

The chain links TRBV5-4 to TRBJ2-7; D is perhaps TRBD1 (5 bases). The CDR3 has 14 residues. Deletions cut 1 base from V and 5 bases from J, with 13 bases between. Germline V gene sequence: CDR1 SGHNT, CDR2 YYREEE (reference sequence). The CDR3 here is CASSLYGRGDEQYF. In nucleotides, the CDR3 is TGTGCCAGCAGCTTGTACGGAAGGGGCGACGAGCAGTACTTC.

The chain is built from TRBV5-6 and TRBJ2-7; maybe TRBD1 (5 bases). The CDR3 is 14 residues long. Germline CDR1 SGHDT, CDR2 YYEEEE. The V end was cut by 1 base, the J end by 3 bases, with 11 bases between. CDR3 nucleotides: TGTGCCAGCAGCTTGCGCAGGGTAAACTACGAGCAGTACTTC. Translated: CASSLRRVNYEQYF.

This clone was counted only a few times. This chain joins TRBV4-1 and TRBJ2-2; D perhaps matches TRBD1 (5 bases). The CDR3 is made up of 16 amino acids. The germline V gene encodes CDR1 MGHRA and CDR2 YSYEKL. Trimming took off 0 bases at V and 1 base at J, with 9 bases between the two ends. The CDR3 DNA is TGCGCCAGCAGCCAAGAAAGGGGAAAGAACACCGGGGAGCTGTTTTTT. It codes for CASSQERGKNTGELFF.

There are a few counts of this clone. CDR3 DNA: TGTGCCAGCAGCTTAACTAGCGGGACCTACAATGAGCAGTTCTTC. It yields the protein CASSLTSGTYNEQFF. The chain carries TRBV11-2 and TRBJ2-1; 10 bases map to TRBD2. The trim removed 2 bases at V and 2 bases at J, leaving 0 bases unmatched. The V gene's germline CDR1 is SGHAT and CDR2 FQNNGV. The CDR3 runs to 15 residues.

The rearrangement uses TRBV3-1 (or the pseudogene TRBV3-2) and TRBJ1-1; D is perhaps TRBD1 (5 bases). There are 13 residues in the CDR3. Trimming took 4 bases from V and 4 from J, leaving 10 bases between them. CDR1 and CDR2 from the germline V gene are LGHDT and YNNKEL (reference sequence). CDR3: CASSLREATEAFF. For the CDR3, the DNA is TGTGCCAGCAGCCTCAGGGAAGCCACTGAAGCTTTCTTT.

The rearrangement links TRBV24-1 to TRBJ2-3; no firm D call. The CDR3 sequence is 12 residues long. The V end was cut by 5 bases, the J end by 3 bases, with 5 bases between. Germline values: CDR1 KGHDR, CDR2 SFDVKD. For the CDR3, the DNA is TGTGCCACCAGTGCGGGTACAGATACGCAGTATTTT. The encoded protein is CATSAGTDTQYF.

The rearrangement uses TRBV11-3 and TRBJ2-5; D might be TRBD2 (5 bases). This CDR3 has 13 residues. Germline V gene sequence: CDR1 SGHNT, CDR2 YENEEA. Deletions cut 1 base from V and 7 bases from J, with 10 bases between. The CDR3 sequence: CASSLAPEGTQYF. The CDR3 DNA reads as TGTGCCAGCAGCTTAGCACCCGAGGGGACCCAGTACTTC.

This sequence joins TRBV3-1 (or the pseudogene TRBV3-2) and TRBJ2-7; TRBD1 is a possible D gene (6 bases). Germline V gene lookup returns CDR1 LGHDT and CDR2 YNNKEL (reference sequence). The CDR3 has 15 amino acids. V was cut by 4 bases and J by 2 bases, with 15 bases left in between. CDR3 loop: CASSPRTESTYEQYF. In DNA form, the CDR3 reads TGTGCCAGCAGCCCCCGGACAGAAAGCACCTACGAGCAGTACTTC.

V gene TRBV7-2 combines with J gene TRBJ2-3; 8 positions match TRBD2. J lost 2 bases, V lost 5 bases, and 9 bases had no gene match. Germline V lookup: CDR1 SGHTA, CDR2 FQGNSA. The CDR3 runs 16 residues. The DNA of the CDR3 is TGTGCCAGCAGCCCACAGGGACTAGTCATCACAGATACGCAGTATTTT. Translation gives CASSPQGLVITDTQYF.

J is TRBJ2-7 and V is TRBV10-2, with TRBD2 as a possible D gene (7 bases). This CDR3 is 16 amino acids long. Trimming pared 2 bases from V and 0 bases from J, leaving 14 bases between. The germline V gene has CDR1 WSHSY and CDR2 SAAADI. CDR3 loop: CASSEGGGSSSYEQYF. Here the CDR3 DNA reads TGCGCCAGCAGTGAGGGGGGGGGCTCAAGCTCCTACGAGCAGTACTTC.

The DNA of the CDR3 is TGTGCCAGCAGCTCTGGAGCGGGAGGACGGGGTAATGAGCAGTTCTTC. It is translated as CASSSGAGGRGNEQFF. V is TRBV5-4 and J is TRBJ2-1; the match to TRBD2 covers 9 bases. Germline loops: CDR1 SGHNT, CDR2 YYREEE (reference sequence). This CDR3 has 16 amino acids. Trimming took 3 bases from V and 7 from J; bases not matched to a gene: 11.

This clone was observed a handful of times. The chain carries TRBV2 and TRBJ2-5, with D possibly being TRBD1 (6 bases). This CDR3 comprises 15 residues. Germline CDR1 and CDR2: SNHLY and FYNNEI. V lost 7 bases and J lost 1, with 16 bases in between. The CDR3 reads CASNKDREIQETQYF. The CDR3 region has the DNA TGTGCCAGCAACAAGGACAGAGAGATCCAAGAGACCCAGTACTTC. The whole variable domain, remainder taken from reference TRBV2 and TRBJ2-5, is EPEVTQTPSHQVTQMGQEVILRCVPISNHLYFYWYRQILGQKVEFLVSFYNNEISEKSEIFDDQFSVERPDGSNFTLKIRSTKLEDSAMYFCASNKDREIQETQYFGPGTRLLVL.

The chain joins TRBV19 to TRBJ1-1; D call uncertain. This CDR3 region has 12 residues. The germline V and J ends were trimmed by 6 bases and 4 bases, with 9 bases remaining between them. In germline, CDR1 is LNHDA, CDR2 SQIVND (reference sequence). In nucleotides, the CDR3 is TGTGCCAGTAGCCTCTCAGTCACTGAAGCTTTCTTT. It encodes CASSLSVTEAFF.

This rearrangement joins TRBV7-9 to TRBJ1-5; weak D call: TRBD1 (5 bases). Trimming took 1 base from V and 0 from J, leaving 19 bases between them. The CDR3 has 19 amino acids. The germline V gene has CDR1 SEHNR and CDR2 FQNEAQ (reference sequence). CDR3 nucleotide sequence: TGTGCCAGCAGCTTAGGTGAGGGCGGGGGACGGTATAGCAATCAGCCCCAGCATTTT. Its translation is CASSLGEGGGRYSNQPQHF. Looking up the rest from reference TRBV7-9 and TRBJ1-5 gives the full variable domain: DTGVSQNPRHKITKRGQNVTFRCDPISEHNRLYWYRQTLGQGPEFLTYFQNEAQLEKSRLLSDRFSAERPKGSFSTLEIQRTEQGDSAMYLCASSLGEGGGRYSNQPQHFGDGTRLSIL.

This clone was found once. V gene TRBV7-6 combines with J gene TRBJ2-7; TRBD2 matches at 8 bases. J gave up 6 bases and V 1 base, and 2 bases lay outside the gene matches. Germline-derived CDR1 and CDR2 are SGHVS and FNYEAQ. This CDR3 region has 13 residues. The CDR3 spells CASSLGLAREQYF. Written as DNA, the CDR3 is TGTGCCAGCAGCTTAGGACTAGCGCGCGAGCAGTACTTC.

The chain recombines TRBV15 with TRBJ1-6; possible D gene TRBD1, 6 bases. There are 14 residues in the CDR3. Germline V gene lookup returns CDR1 LNHNV and CDR2 YYDKDF (reference sequence). V lost 7 bases and J 10 bases, leaving 17 bases between the germline ends. The CDR3 region is CATNEDLRGSPLHF. CDR3 DNA: TGTGCCACCAATGAGGACCTAAGGGGGTCACCCCTCCACTTT.

This clone was recorded once. The V and J genes are TRBV28 and TRBJ1-6; 7 bases are shared with TRBD1. J was trimmed by 7 bases and V by 1 base; bases with no gene match: 4. The CDR3 length is 15 residues. Germline V gene lookup returns CDR1 MDHEN and CDR2 SYDVKM. The CDR3 nucleotides are TGTGCCAGCAGTTTATCGCAGGGGGGCAATTCACCCCTCCACTTT. It encodes CASSLSQGGNSPLHF.

The chain combines TRBV28 with TRBJ2-2, with 8 bases identical to TRBD1. The CDR3 covers 18 residues. After removal of 3 bases from V and 3 bases from J, the junction contained 12 bases not matched to a gene. Germline CDR1 and CDR2: MDHEN and SYDVKM. This chain's CDR3 is CASSLGQGAFIDTGELFF. The CDR3 nucleotides are TGTGCCAGCAGTTTGGGGCAGGGGGCGTTCATAGACACCGGGGAGCTGTTTTTT.

For the CDR3, the DNA is TGTGCCAGCACCCACCTAGGGACCCAGTACTTC. It is translated as CASTHLGTQYF. The V call is TRBV27, the J call TRBJ2-5, with no clear D. Between the trimmed V and J ends, which lost 7 bases and 7 bases, there was a span of 10 bases. CDR1 is MNHEY and CDR2 is SMNVEV in the germline V gene (reference sequence). The CDR3 extends over 11 amino acids.

The chain joins TRBV11-2 to TRBJ1-6, with 8 positions matching TRBD1. Germline V gene sequence: CDR1 SGHAT, CDR2 FQNNGV. The CDR3 covers 14 residues. V dropped 5 bases and J dropped 6; count of bases not matched to a gene: 3. The DNA of the CDR3 is TGTGCCAGCAGCCGGGACAGGCGTAATTCACCCCTCCACTTT. This sequence encodes CASSRDRRNSPLHF.

The V gene is TRBV7-2, the J gene TRBJ2-2, with unresolved D. Trimming took 6 bases from V and 1 from J, leaving 12 bases between them. This CDR3 contains 15 residues. Germline CDR1 reads SGHTA; CDR2 reads FQGNSA. CDR3 sequence: CASRPQLRNTGELFF. In DNA form, the CDR3 reads TGTGCCAGCAGGCCGCAACTCCGGAACACCGGGGAGCTGTTTTTT. The whole variable domain, filled in from reference TRBV7-2 and TRBJ2-2, reads GAGVSQSPSNKVTEKGKDVELRCDPISGHTALYWYRQSLGQGLEFLIYFQGNSAPDKSGLPSDRFSAERTGGSVSTLTIQRTQQEDSAVYLCASRPQLRNTGELFFGEGSRLTVL.

This chain joins TRBV11-2 and TRBJ2-2, with TRBD2 identical over 12 bases. The CDR3 is 17 amino acids. Germline assignment: CDR1 SGHAT and CDR2 FQNNGV. Trimming cost V 5 bases and J 2 bases; bases outside gene matches: 6. Here the CDR3 reads CASSTLAGGPNTGELFF. DNA for the CDR3: TGTGCCAGCAGCACCCTAGCGGGAGGGCCAAACACCGGGGAGCTGTTTTTT.

V gene TRBV5-1 combines with J gene TRBJ1-1; D gene ambiguous. Germline V gene lookup returns CDR1 SGHRS and CDR2 YFSETQ. This CDR3 has 14 residues. Trimming shortened V by 4 bases and J by 1 base, and 11 bases separated the two germline ends. Here the CDR3 reads CASSPFGRNTEAFF. CDR3 bases: TGCGCCAGCAGCCCCTTCGGGAGGAACACTGAAGCTTTCTTT. Variable domain in full (rest from reference TRBV5-1 and TRBJ1-1): KAGVTQTPRYLIKTRGQQVTLSCSPISGHRSVSWYQQTPGQGLQFLFEYFSETQRNKGNFPGRFSGRQFSNSRSEMNVSTLELGDSALYLCASSPFGRNTEAFFGQGTRLTVV.

This chain connects TRBV15 to TRBJ2-7; D is perhaps TRBD1 (5 bases). Germline assignment: CDR1 LNHNV and CDR2 YYDKDF (reference sequence). The CDR3 has 13 amino acids. V gave up 3 bases and J gave up 3 bases, with 9 bases separating them. The CDR3 protein is CATSSRQNYEQYF. As DNA, the CDR3 is TGTGCCACCAGCAGCCGACAGAACTACGAGCAGTACTTC.

The rearrangement uses TRBV27 and TRBJ2-1, with 8 bases fitting TRBD2. V trimming: 5 bases; J trimming: 7 bases; junction bases outside the gene matches: 10. CDR3 size: 15 residues. Germline V gene lookup returns CDR1 MNHEY and CDR2 SMNVEV (reference sequence). Written as DNA, the CDR3 is TGTGCCAGCAGTCCGACCACCGGGACTAGAAATGAGCAGTTCTTC. It codes for CASSPTTGTRNEQFF.